This T cell receptor (beta chain) was recovered during a study of early T cells in non-severe SARS-CoV-2 infection. TCRdb reanalysed the 5' RACE reads using MiXCR and keeps one entry per CDR3 protein. Seen here are 75,000 to 80,000 distinct CDR3 sequences, 8.5% to 10% observed once, and the top ten hold about 5.3%. The TCR originated in an adult who was a healthcare worker with PCR-confirmed SARS-CoV-2 infection or an uninfected control (not recorded which). The sequenced material came from whole blood.

CDR3 sequence: CASSPPGVATNEKLFF. As DNA, the CDR3 is TGTGCCAGCAGCCCCCCTGGGGTTGCAACTAATGAAAAACTGTTTTTT. This rearrangement joins TRBV7-9 to TRBJ1-4; D is ambiguous. Trimming stripped 5 bases from V and 0 bases from J, with 13 bases between. CDR3 length: 16 residues. Germline V gene lookup returns CDR1 SEHNR and CDR2 FQNEAQ (reference sequence).